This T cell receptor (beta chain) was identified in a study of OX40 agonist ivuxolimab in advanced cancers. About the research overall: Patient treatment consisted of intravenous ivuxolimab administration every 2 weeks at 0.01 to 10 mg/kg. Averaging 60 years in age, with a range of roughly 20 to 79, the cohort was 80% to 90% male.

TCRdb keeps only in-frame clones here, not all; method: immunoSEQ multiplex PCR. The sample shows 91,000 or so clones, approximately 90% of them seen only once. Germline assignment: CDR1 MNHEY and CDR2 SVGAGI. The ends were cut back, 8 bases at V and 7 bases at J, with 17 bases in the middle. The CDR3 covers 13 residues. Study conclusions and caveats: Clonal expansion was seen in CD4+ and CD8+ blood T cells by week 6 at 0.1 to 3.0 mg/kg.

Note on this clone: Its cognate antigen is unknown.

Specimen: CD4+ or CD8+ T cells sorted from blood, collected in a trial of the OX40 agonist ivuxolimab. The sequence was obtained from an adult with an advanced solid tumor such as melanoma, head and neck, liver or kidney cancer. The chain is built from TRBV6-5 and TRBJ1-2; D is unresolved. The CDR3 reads CASREPWAGGYTF. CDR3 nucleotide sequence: TGTGCCAGCCGGGAGCCGTGGGCTGGTGGCTACACCTTC.